Listed below are T cell receptor beta chains from one sample, sequenced in a study of cytomegalovirus exposure and HLA in healthy donors. Profiling relied on immunoSEQ multiplex PCR, and the TCRdb table lists in-frame clones only, not all of them. The repertoire consists of 150,000 to 200,000 clones, with around nine tenths occurring once and the leading ten covering under 3%. The specimen was PBMCs. The receptors stem from a man younger than 35 in good health and CMV-seronegative. The CDR3 runs from the conserved cysteine through the conserved F or W. D genes are given only for firm matches. Clone sizes are given selectively: once, few, many, or a class where the clone is expanded.

>NA|NA|TRBV11-3|TRBJ2-1
TGTGCCAGCAGCTTAGGGGGGGAAACTTACAATGAGCAGTTCTTC
CASSLGGETYNEQFF
>NA|NA|TRBV25-1|TRBJ2-3
TGTGCCAGTGTCGGGAGAACTAGCACAGATACGCAGTATTTT
CASVGRTSTDTQYF
>NA|TRBD1|TRBV7-9|TRBJ2-2
TGTGCCAGCAGTTGGACAGGGAGAAACACCGGGGAGCTGTTTTTT
CASSWTGRNTGELFF
>once|TRBD1|TRBV2|TRBJ2-1
TGTGCCAGCAGTTACCCGGGACAGGGCTCGAATGAGCAGTTCTTC
CASSYPGQGSNEQFF
>once|NA|TRBV28|TRBJ1-5
TGTGCCAGCTACGACACACATCAGCCCCAGCATTTT
CASYDTHQPQHF
>NA|TRBD2|TRBV4-1|TRBJ2-7
TGCGCCAGCAGCCAAGATATAACGGGACTAGCGGGAGGGCCAATGGGCGAGCAGTACTTC
CASSQDITGLAGGPMGEQYF
>once|NA|TRBV5-6|TRBJ1-1
TGTGCCAGCAGCTTGGGTTGGACACCCACAGATTACACTGAAGCTTTCTTT
CASSLGWTPTDYTEAFF
>once|TRBD1|TRBV11-3|TRBJ2-5
TGTGCCAGCAGCCCCGGGACAGGGGGGGAGACCCAGTACTTC
CASSPGTGGETQYF
>once|TRBD1|TRBV11-2|TRBJ1-1
TGTGCCAGCAGTTTTGGACAGGGGGGGACTGAAGCTTTCTTT
CASSFGQGGTEAFF
>NA|NA|TRBV6-1|TRBJ1-1
TGTGCCAGCAGTTATACAGGCAACACTGAAGCTTTCTTT
CASSYTGNTEAFF
>NA|TRBD2|TRBV7-6|TRBJ2-7
TGTGCCAGCAGCTCAAGGTTCGGACTAGCCTACGAGCAGTACTTC
CASSSRFGLAYEQYF
>NA|NA|TRBV10-3|TRBJ1-1
TGTGCCATCAGGGGGGGGAGTGACACTGAAGCTTTCTTT
CAIRGGSDTEAFF
>NA|NA|TRBV6-5|TRBJ2-5
TGTGCCAGCAGTTACGTAGGAGGACCCCAAGAGACCCAGTACTTC
CASSYVGGPQETQYF
>NA|NA|TRBV6-5|TRBJ1-2
TGTGCCAGCAGTACGCCCGCGACATCAAGTGGCTACACCTTC
CASSTPATSSGYTF
>NA|TRBD1|TRBV5-1|TRBJ2-2
TGCGCCAGCAGCATCGGGACAGAGGGAAGGGAGCTGTTTTTT
CASSIGTEGRELFF
>NA|NA|TRBV6-5|TRBJ1-1
TGTGCCAGCAGTTACTCGAGGACTGAAGCTTTCTTT
CASSYSRTEAFF
>NA|TRBD2|TRBV7-9|TRBJ2-1
TGTGCCAGCAGCTCCCCAAGCCGACTAGCGGGAGTGCCCTACAATGAGCAGTTCTTC
CASSSPSRLAGVPYNEQFF
>NA|TRBD1|TRBV11-2|TRBJ2-7
TGTGCCAGCAGCATCACACTAGAACAGGGGTACGAGCAGTACTTC
CASSITLEQGYEQYF
>few|NA|TRBV6-1|TRBJ2-7
TGTGCCAGCAGTGTTAGCTACGAGCAGTACTTC
CASSVSYEQYF
>few|TRBD2|TRBV5-1|TRBJ2-1
TGCGCCAGCAGCTACATCCCTAGCGGGAGTTGGTATGAGCAGTTCTTC
CASSYIPSGSWYEQFF
>once|TRBD1|TRBV4-3|TRBJ2-6
TGCGCCAGCAGCCAAGGGACAGGGAATGGGGCCAACGTCCTGACTTTC
CASSQGTGNGANVLTF
>NA|NA|TRBV27|TRBJ2-7
TGTGCCAGCAGTTTTGTCGGGTCCTACGAGCAGTACTTC
CASSFVGSYEQYF
>NA|TRBD2|TRBV5-8|TRBJ2-1
TGTGCCAGCAGCTTGGGAGCGGGAACCTACAATGAGCAGTTCTTC
CASSLGAGTYNEQFF
>NA|TRBD1|TRBV19|TRBJ2-2
TGTGCCAGCCTAACCGGGACAGCGAACACCGGGGAGCTGTTTTTT
CASLTGTANTGELFF
>NA|NA|TRBV7-6|TRBJ1-1
TGTGCCAGCAGCTTAAAAGGCACGGGCGGAGGAGGGAACACTGAAGCTTTCTTT
CASSLKGTGGGGNTEAFF
>NA|NA|TRBV28|TRBJ2-5
TGTGCCAGCAGTTTAGCGAGTGGGCCGGCAGAGACCCAGTACTTC
CASSLASGPAETQYF
>NA|NA|TRBV5-4|TRBJ2-7
TGTGCCAGCAGCTTGGGAGGAGGGGACCACGAGCAGTACTTC
CASSLGGGDHEQYF
>NA|NA|TRBV2|TRBJ1-5
TGTGCCAGCAGTGATCGTCAAGGGAGTCAGCCCCAGCATTTT
CASSDRQGSQPQHF
>NA|NA|TRBV6-5|TRBJ2-5
TGTGCCAGCAGGGCATTACAAGAGACCCAGTACTTC
CASRALQETQYF
>NA|NA|TRBV7-9|TRBJ1-2
TGTGCCAGCAGCTTATGGACCGGGGATGGCTACACCTTC
CASSLWTGDGYTF
>NA|TRBD2|TRBV14|TRBJ2-2
TGTGCCAGCAGCCAACTTCTGGGCGGGAGGGCAACGAACACCGGGGAGCTGTTTTTT
CASSQLLGGRATNTGELFF
>NA|NA|TRBV27|TRBJ2-7
TGTGCCAGCAGTCCTACTATTGCCTATTACGAGCAGTACTTC
CASSPTIAYYEQYF
>once|NA|TRBV5-4|TRBJ2-2
TGTGCCAGCAGCGCCCGGGGGACAGCTAACACCGGGGAGCTGTTTTTT
CASSARGTANTGELFF
>NA|NA|TRBV30|TRBJ1-5
TGTGCCTGGAGTGTAGGGGCCAGGGCTGACCAGCCCCAGCATTTT
CAWSVGARADQPQHF
>NA|NA|TRBV10-3|TRBJ2-5
TGTGCCATCAGGGACAACAGGGATGGTAGAAAACAAGAGACCCAGTACTTC
CAIRDNRDGRKQETQYF
>once|TRBD2|TRBV18|TRBJ2-3
TGTGCCAGCTCACTGGGACTAGCGGGAGGTATTGGAGATACGCAGTATTTT
CASSLGLAGGIGDTQYF
>NA|TRBD2|TRBV30|TRBJ2-3
TGTGCCAACCGACTAGCGGGGGCGATAGATACGCAGTATTTT
CANRLAGAIDTQYF
>NA|NA|TRBV27|TRBJ2-7
TGTGCCAGCAGTCGAGGTAGCTCCTACGAGCAGTACTTC
CASSRGSSYEQYF
>once|TRBD2|TRBV5-4|TRBJ2-2
TGTGCCAGCAGCTTTGCCTACCGATACGGGACTAGCTTAACCGGGGAGCTGTTTTTT
CASSFAYRYGTSLTGELFF
>few|NA|TRBV6-1|TRBJ2-7
TGTGCCAGCAGTGAAATTGCAGGGGAGGGCTACGAGCAGTACTTC
CASSEIAGEGYEQYF
>NA|TRBD2|TRBV6-6|TRBJ2-3
TGTGCCAGCAGTTACACCCTAGCGGGAACCACAGATACGCAGTATTTT
CASSYTLAGTTDTQYF
>NA|NA|TRBV4-1|TRBJ2-3
TGCGCCAGCAGCCAACACAGTCAACCCCCCGGGGGGCAGTATTTT
CASSQHSQPPGGQYF
>NA|TRBD1|TRBV5-1|TRBJ1-5
TGCGCCAGCAGCTTGGGTACAGGGGGCGGGGAGCCCCAGCATTTT
CASSLGTGGGEPQHF
>NA|TRBD2|TRBV5-1|TRBJ2-3
TGCGCCAGCAGCTTGGCAACCAGCGGGGGGGCAGATACGCAGTATTTT
CASSLATSGGADTQYF
>NA|NA|TRBV7-9|TRBJ2-5
TGTGCCAGCAGCCGGAAGGAGCAGATAGCGTTTCTAGAGACCCAGTACTTC
CASSRKEQIAFLETQYF
>NA|TRBD1|TRBV6-5|TRBJ1-6
TGTGCCAGCAGACCCGACAGGGGACAATCACCCCTCCACTTT
CASRPDRGQSPLHF
>once|TRBD2|TRBV27|TRBJ2-2
TGTGCCAGCAGTCTAGCGGGAGTTTCGGACACCGGGGAGCTGTTTTTT
CASSLAGVSDTGELFF
>NA|TRBD2|TRBV29-1|TRBJ2-7
TGCAGCGTTGAGGGGGGGAGAACTTACGAGCAGTACTTC
CSVEGGRTYEQYF
>NA|TRBD1|TRBV19|TRBJ1-4
TGTGCCAGTAGTGTGGGACAGGGGGATGAAAAACTGTTTTTT
CASSVGQGDEKLFF
>once|TRBD1|TRBV7-9|TRBJ1-5
TGTGCCAGCAGCTCCCACACAGGGGGCTACCCTTACAATCAGCCCCAGCATTTT
CASSSHTGGYPYNQPQHF
>NA|TRBD1|TRBV6-5|TRBJ2-1
TGTGCCAGCAGGGGACAGTTCTACAATGAGCAGTTCTTC
CASRGQFYNEQFF
>NA|TRBD2|TRBV29-1|TRBJ2-1
TGCAGCGTTGATAACAGCGGGGGGAACAATGAGCAGTTCTTC
CSVDNSGGNNEQFF
>few|TRBD1|TRBV18|TRBJ2-1
TGTGCCAGCTCACCACCGGGACAGGGGTCCAATGAGCAGTTCTTC
CASSPPGQGSNEQFF
>NA|NA|TRBV4-3|TRBJ1-4
TGCGCCAGCAGCCAAGATGGCAGGGGAGGGGAAAAACTGTTTTTT
CASSQDGRGGEKLFF
>NA|TRBD2|TRBV28|TRBJ2-7
TGTGCCAGCAGTCTCTCTTGGGGGACTAGCGGGAGTTACGAGCAGTACTTC
CASSLSWGTSGSYEQYF
>NA|NA|TRBV10-3|TRBJ2-1
TGTGCCATCAGTGCAAGGAGATCGGCCTACAATGAGCAGTTCTTC
CAISARRSAYNEQFF
>NA|TRBD1|TRBV28|TRBJ1-6
TGTGCCACTATCCGACAGGGAGGCTCACCCCTCCACTTT
CATIRQGGSPLHF
>NA|NA|TRBV4-1|TRBJ1-6
TGCGCCAGCAGCCAAGTTATTCTACAGCATAATTCACCCCTCCACTTT
CASSQVILQHNSPLHF
>once|NA|TRBV11-2|TRBJ1-2
TGTGCCAGCAGCTTAGCCAATGACAGGACAGCAAACTATGGCTACACCTTC
CASSLANDRTANYGYTF